Sequencing of this T cell receptor (beta chain) was carried out in a study of blood T cells in healthy people across ages. Peripheral blood, about 9.4 milliliters per donor, was collected. This clonotype was picked up a small number of times. A second PCR, run for 7 to 11 cycles, used a sample-barcoded 5' primer plus a J-beta primer mix. Researchers report that each sample yielded at least 3 million CDR3-containing paired-end reads. TCRdb fed the 5' RACE reads into MiXCR, producing one record per CDR3 protein. This table holds around 1,600,000 distinct CDR3 sequences, 35% to 45% found once. The sample was blood. This receptor was identified in a woman younger than 35 in good health.

The CDR3 DNA reads as TGCAGTGCTAGAGACTCGTTCGGGGCAGATACGCAGTATTTT. As protein: CSARDSFGADTQYF. V usage is TRBV20-1 and J usage is TRBJ2-3; perhaps TRBD2 as D (5 bases). Deletions cut 0 bases from V and 4 bases from J, with 11 bases between. This CDR3 has 14 residues. Germline V gives CDR1 DFQATT, CDR2 SNEGSKA (reference sequence).